The 6 T cell receptor beta chains in this list originate from one sample, sequenced in a study of blood T cell repertoires in COVID-19. Sequenced by immunoSEQ multiplex PCR; TCRdb stores in-frame clones only, minus some. The sample shows some 170,000 clones, approximately 80% of them seen only once. Material: PBMCs or T cells enriched from blood (not recorded which). All receptors derive from a woman aged 45-65 years who had recovered from COVID-19.

This sequence joins TRBV27 and TRBJ1-6; 9 bases align to TRBD1. The J segment lost 14 bases and the V segment lost 4 bases, leaving 15 bases of the junction unmatched. CDR1 is MNHEY, CDR2 SMNVEV, per germline (reference sequence). The CDR3 runs to 16 residues. The CDR3 region has the DNA TGTGCCAGCAGTTCCTGGGTGGGGACAGGGCTAGGGGCCCTCCACTTT. Translating gives CASSSWVGTGLGALHF.

V usage is TRBV10-3 and J usage is TRBJ2-1; 8 positions match TRBD2. The germline gives CDR1 ENHRY, CDR2 SYGVKD. V was clipped by 9 bases and J by 10 bases; unmatched bases: 17. The CDR3 consists of 15 residues. CDR3: CAIMTSGSYPGEQFF. Written as DNA, the CDR3 is TGTGCCATTATGACGAGCGGGAGTTACCCTGGGGAGCAGTTCTTC.

The rearrangement uses TRBV5-4 and TRBJ1-2; TRBD1 matches at 9 bases. Germline values: CDR1 SGHNT, CDR2 YYREEE (reference sequence). The V and J ends lost 3 bases and 8 bases, in that order; junction bases with no gene match: 11. This CDR3 contains 15 residues. The CDR3: CASSSEGQGYKGYTF. The DNA for the CDR3 is TGTGCCAGCAGCTCGGAAGGACAGGGGTATAAAGGCTACACCTTC.

The CDR3 DNA follows: TGTGCCAGCAGCCAAGGTTCGGCAGGGGTTGGAAACACCATATATTTT. Its protein product is CASSQGSAGVGNTIYF. V is TRBV3-1 (or the pseudogene TRBV3-2) and J is TRBJ1-3, with D possibly being TRBD1 (6 bases). Trimming cost V 1 base and J 3 bases, with 13 bases left between them. The CDR3 has 16 amino acids. Germline V gene data show CDR1 as LGHDT and CDR2 as YNNKEL (reference sequence).

The rearrangement joins TRBV10-3 to TRBJ1-5, with 7 bases identical to TRBD1. V was pared by 2 bases and J by 7 bases, with 2 bases of the junction left unmatched. The CDR3 loop spans 13 amino acids. Germline lookup yields CDR1 ENHRY and CDR2 SYGVKD. CDR3 coding DNA: TGTGCCATCAGTGAGGAGGGGGCGCAGCCCCAGCATTTT. This gives the protein CAISEEGAQPQHF.

The chain is built from TRBV7-2 and TRBJ1-2; 8 positions match TRBD1. V was clipped by 0 bases and J by 7 bases; unmatched bases: 4. This CDR3 region has 14 residues. Per germline, CDR1 SGHTA and CDR2 FQGNSA. The CDR3 coding sequence is TGTGCCAGCAGCTTAGCGCAGGGGGCTGGTGGCTACACCTTC. Residues: CASSLAQGAGGYTF.